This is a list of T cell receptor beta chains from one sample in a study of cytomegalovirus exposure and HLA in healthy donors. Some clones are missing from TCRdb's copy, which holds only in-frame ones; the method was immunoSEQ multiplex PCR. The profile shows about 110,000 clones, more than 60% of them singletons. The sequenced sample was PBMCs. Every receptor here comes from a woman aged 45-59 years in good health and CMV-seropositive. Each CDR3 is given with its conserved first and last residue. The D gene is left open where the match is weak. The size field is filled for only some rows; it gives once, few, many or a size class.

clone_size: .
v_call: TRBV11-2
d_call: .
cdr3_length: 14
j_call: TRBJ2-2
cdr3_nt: TGTGCCAGCAGCTTAGTGAGGGCGGCCGGGGAGCTGTTTTTT
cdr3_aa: CASSLVRAAGELFF

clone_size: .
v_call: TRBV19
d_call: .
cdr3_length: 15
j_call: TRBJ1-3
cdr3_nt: TGTGCCAGTAGTAGTTTGGGGGGAGCCGGAAACACCATATATTTT
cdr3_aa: CASSSLGGAGNTIYF

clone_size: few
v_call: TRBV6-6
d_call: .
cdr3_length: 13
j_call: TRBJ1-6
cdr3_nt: TGTGCCAGCAGATCTACCTATAATTCACCCCTCCACTTT
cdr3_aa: CASRSTYNSPLHF

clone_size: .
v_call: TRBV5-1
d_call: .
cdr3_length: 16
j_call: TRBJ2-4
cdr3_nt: TGCGCCAGCAGCGTGGACACGACTTTAGCCAAAAACATTCAGTACTTC
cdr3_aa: CASSVDTTLAKNIQYF

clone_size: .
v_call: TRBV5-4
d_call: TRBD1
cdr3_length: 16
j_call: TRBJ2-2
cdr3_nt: TGTGCCAGCAGCTCGGCCCCGGGACAGGGCACCGGGGAGCTGTTTTTT
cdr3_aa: CASSSAPGQGTGELFF

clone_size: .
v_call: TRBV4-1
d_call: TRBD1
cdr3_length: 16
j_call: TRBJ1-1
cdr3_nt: TGCGCCAGCAGCCTCCTGACAGGGGGCGACCTTTCTGAAGCTTTCTTT
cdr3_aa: CASSLLTGGDLSEAFF

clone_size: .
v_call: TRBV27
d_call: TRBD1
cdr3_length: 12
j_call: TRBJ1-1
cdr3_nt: TGTGCCAGCAGATACCTGGGACAGCAAGCTTTCTTT
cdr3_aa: CASRYLGQQAFF

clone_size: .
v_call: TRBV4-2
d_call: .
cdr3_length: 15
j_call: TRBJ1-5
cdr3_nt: TGTGCCAGCAGCCTTGACAGGAATAGCAATCAGCCCCAGCATTTT
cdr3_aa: CASSLDRNSNQPQHF

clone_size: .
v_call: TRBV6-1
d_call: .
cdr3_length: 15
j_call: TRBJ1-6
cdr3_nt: TGTGCCAGCAGTGAATCGGGGGGCGCAGGGTCACCCCTCCACTTT
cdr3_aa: CASSESGGAGSPLHF

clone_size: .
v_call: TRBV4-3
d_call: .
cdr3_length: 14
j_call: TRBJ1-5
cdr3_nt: TGCGCCAGCAGCCAAGATACGACAGCTCAGCCCCAGCATTTT
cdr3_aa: CASSQDTTAQPQHF

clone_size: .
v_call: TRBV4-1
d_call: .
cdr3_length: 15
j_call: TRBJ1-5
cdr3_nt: TGCGCCAGCAGCCCCCAGGGTAATAGCAATCAGCCCCAGCATTTT
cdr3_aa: CASSPQGNSNQPQHF

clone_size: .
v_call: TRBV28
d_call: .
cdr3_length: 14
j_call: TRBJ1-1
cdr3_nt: TGTGCCAGCAGTTTGGCGCGGCCGAACACTGAAGCTTTCTTT
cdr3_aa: CASSLARPNTEAFF

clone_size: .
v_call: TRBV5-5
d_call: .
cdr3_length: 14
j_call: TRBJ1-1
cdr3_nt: TGTGCCAGCAGCTTGGTGCTGGGCAGGTCTGAAGCTTTCTTT
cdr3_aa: CASSLVLGRSEAFF

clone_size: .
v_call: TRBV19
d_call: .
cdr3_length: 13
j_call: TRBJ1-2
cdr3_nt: TGTGCCAGTAGTATCCAAGGCGGCTATGGCTACACCTTC
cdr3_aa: CASSIQGGYGYTF

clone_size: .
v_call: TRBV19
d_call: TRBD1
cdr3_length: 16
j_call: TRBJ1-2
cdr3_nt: TGTGCCAGTAGTATTTCTTCCCTTGGACAGGCCTATGGCTACACCTTC
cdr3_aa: CASSISSLGQAYGYTF

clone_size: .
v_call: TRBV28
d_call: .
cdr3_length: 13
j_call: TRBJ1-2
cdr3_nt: TGTGCCTCGGCCTGGGCAGGGATCTATGGCTACACCTTC
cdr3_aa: CASAWAGIYGYTF

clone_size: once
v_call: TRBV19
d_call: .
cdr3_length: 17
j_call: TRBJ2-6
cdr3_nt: TGTGCCAGTAGTAGAGGGCAGCCTACCTCTGGGGCCAACGTCCTGACTTTC
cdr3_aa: CASSRGQPTSGANVLTF

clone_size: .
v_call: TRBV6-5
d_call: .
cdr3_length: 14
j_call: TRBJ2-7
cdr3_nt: TGTGCCAGCAGTTACTCGATTTACAGTAACGAGCAGTACTTC
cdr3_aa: CASSYSIYSNEQYF

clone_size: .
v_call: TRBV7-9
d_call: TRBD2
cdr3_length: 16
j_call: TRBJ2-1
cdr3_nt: TGTGCCAGCAGCCCACGGGGCGGGGGGGTTATAGGTGAGCAGTTCTTC
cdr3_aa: CASSPRGGGVIGEQFF

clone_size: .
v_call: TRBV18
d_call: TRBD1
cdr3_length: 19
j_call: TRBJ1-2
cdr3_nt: TGTGCCAGCTCACCACTCCCGGGACAGGGAATTAGACTCAACTATGGCTACACCTTC
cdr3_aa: CASSPLPGQGIRLNYGYTF

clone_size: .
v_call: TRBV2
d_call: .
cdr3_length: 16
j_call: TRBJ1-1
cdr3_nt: TGTGCCAGCAGCGACCCCGAAACGGGGTTGAACACTGAAGCTTTCTTT
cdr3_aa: CASSDPETGLNTEAFF

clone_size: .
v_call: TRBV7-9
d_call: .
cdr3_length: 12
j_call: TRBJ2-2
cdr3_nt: TGTTCCAGCAGCTTAGACAATGCGGAGCTGTTTTTT
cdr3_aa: CSSSLDNAELFF

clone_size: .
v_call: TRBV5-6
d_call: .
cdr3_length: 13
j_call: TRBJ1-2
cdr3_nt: TGTGCCAGCAGCTTGGTTCTCTCTTCTGGCTACACCTTC
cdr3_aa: CASSLVLSSGYTF

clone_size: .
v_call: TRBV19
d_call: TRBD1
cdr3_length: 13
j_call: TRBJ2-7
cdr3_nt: TGTGCCAGTAGTCGACAGGGGAGTTACGAGCAGTACTTC
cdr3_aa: CASSRQGSYEQYF

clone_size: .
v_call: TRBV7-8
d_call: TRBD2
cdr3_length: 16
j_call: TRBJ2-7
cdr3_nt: TGTGCCAGCAGCTTAGGAGGACTAGCGGGGGATTACGAGCAGTACTTC
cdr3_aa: CASSLGGLAGDYEQYF

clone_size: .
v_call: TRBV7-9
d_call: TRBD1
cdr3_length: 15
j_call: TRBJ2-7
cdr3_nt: TGTGCCAGCAGCCCTCAATGGGACAGCTCCTACGAGCAGTACTTC
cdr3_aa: CASSPQWDSSYEQYF

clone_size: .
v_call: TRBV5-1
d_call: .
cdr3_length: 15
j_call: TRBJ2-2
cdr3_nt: TGCGCCAGCAGCTTCACAGGATCCTTCACCGGGGAGCTGTTTTTT
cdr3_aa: CASSFTGSFTGELFF